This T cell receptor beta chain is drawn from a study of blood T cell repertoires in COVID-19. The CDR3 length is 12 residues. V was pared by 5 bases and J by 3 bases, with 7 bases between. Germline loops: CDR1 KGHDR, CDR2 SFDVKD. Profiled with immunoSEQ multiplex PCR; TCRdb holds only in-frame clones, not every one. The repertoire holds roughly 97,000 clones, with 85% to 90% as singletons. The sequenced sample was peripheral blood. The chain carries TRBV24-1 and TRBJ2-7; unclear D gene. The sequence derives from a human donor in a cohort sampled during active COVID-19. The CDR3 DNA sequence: TGTGCCACCAGTGCCTCAGACTACGAGCAGTACTTC. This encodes CATSASDYEQYF.